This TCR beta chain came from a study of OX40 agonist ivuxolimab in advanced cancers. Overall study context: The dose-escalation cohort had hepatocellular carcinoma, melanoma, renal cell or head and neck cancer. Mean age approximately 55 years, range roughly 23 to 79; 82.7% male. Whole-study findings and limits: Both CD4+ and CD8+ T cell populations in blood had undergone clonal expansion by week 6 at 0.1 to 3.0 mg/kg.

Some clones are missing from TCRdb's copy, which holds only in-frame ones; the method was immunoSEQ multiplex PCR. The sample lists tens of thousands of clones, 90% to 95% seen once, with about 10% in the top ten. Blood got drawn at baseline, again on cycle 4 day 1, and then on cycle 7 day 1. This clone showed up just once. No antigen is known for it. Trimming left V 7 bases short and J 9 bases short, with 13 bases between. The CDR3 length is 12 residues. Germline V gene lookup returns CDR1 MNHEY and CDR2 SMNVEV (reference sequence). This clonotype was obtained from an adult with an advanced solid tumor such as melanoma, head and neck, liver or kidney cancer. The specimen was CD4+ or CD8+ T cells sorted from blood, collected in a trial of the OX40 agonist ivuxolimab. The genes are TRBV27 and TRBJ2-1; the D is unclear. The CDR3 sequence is CASTPDLGEQFF. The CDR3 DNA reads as TGTGCCAGCACCCCAGATTTGGGTGAGCAGTTCTTC.